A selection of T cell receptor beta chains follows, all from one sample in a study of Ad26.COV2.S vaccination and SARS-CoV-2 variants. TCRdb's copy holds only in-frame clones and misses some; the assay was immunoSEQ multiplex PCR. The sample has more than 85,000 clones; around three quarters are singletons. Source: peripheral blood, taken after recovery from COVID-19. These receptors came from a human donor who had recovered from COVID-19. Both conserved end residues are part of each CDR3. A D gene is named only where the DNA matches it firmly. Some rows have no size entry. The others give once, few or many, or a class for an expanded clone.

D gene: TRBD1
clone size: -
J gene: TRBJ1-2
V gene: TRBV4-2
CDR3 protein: CASSQVRTGGYGYTF
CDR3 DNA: TGTGCCAGCAGCCAGGTCCGGACAGGAGGCTATGGCTACACCTTC

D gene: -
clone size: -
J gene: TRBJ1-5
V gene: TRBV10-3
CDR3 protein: CAISDSNQPQHF
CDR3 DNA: TGTGCCATCAGTGACAGCAATCAGCCCCAGCATTTT

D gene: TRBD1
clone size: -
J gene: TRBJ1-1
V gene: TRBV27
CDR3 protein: CASEGQGNTEAFF
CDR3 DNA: TGTGCCAGCGAGGGACAGGGGAACACTGAAGCTTTCTTT

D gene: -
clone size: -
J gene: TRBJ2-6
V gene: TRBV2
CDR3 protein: CASSDGTAGANVLTF
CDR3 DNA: TGTGCCAGCAGTGATGGGACCGCTGGGGCCAACGTCCTGACTTTC

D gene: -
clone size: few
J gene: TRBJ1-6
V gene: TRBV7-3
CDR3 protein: CASSSQGSRSPLHF
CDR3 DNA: TGTGCCAGCAGCTCACAGGGTTCGAGGTCACCCCTCCACTTT

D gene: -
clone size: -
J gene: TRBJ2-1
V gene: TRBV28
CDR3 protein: CASSRPFSSYNEQFF
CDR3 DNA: TGTGCCAGCAGTCGTCCGTTTAGCTCCTACAATGAGCAGTTCTTC

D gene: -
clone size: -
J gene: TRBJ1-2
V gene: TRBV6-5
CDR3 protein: CASSYGGRGYYGYTF
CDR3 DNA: TGTGCCAGCAGTTACGGGGGCAGGGGATACTATGGCTACACCTTC

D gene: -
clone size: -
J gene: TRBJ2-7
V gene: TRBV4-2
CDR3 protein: CASSQGGSGAYYEQYF
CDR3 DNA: TGTGCCAGCAGCCAAGGGGGGTCAGGGGCTTACTACGAGCAGTACTTC

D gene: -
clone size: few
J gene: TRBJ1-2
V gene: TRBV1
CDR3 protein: CTSSQERTVNYGYTF
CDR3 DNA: TGCACCAGCAGCCAAGAAAGGACCGTTAACTATGGCTACACCTTC

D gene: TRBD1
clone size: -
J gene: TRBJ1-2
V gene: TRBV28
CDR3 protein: CASSTRGRYDYGYTF
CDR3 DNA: TGTGCCAGCAGTACCAGGGGGAGGTATGACTATGGCTACACCTTC

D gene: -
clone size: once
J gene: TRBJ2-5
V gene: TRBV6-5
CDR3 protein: CASSYLGPPQETQYF
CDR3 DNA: TGTGCCAGCAGTTACCTGGGGCCCCCCCAAGAGACCCAGTACTTC

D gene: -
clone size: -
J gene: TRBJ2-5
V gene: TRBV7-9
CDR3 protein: CASSSANDLLKETQYF
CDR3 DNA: TGTGCCAGCAGCTCCGCGAATGACCTCTTGAAAGAGACCCAGTACTTC

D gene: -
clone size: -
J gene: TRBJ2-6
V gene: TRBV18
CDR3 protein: CASSPQGLSGANVLTF
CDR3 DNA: TGTGCCAGCTCACCACAGGGACTCTCTGGGGCCAACGTCCTGACTTTC

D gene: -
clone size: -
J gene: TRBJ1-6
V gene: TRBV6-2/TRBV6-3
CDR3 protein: CASSYSGDAPLHF
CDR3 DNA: TGTGCCAGCAGTTACTCAGGGGACGCTCCCCTCCACTTT

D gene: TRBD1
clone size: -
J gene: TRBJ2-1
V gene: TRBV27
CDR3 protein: CASSYTGGADNEQFF
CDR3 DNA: TGTGCCAGCAGTTACACAGGGGGCGCGGACAATGAGCAGTTCTTC

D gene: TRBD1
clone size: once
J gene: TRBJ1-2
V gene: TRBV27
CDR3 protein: CASSFRNPGQGKGYTF
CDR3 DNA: TGTGCCAGCAGTTTCCGCAATCCGGGACAGGGAAAGGGCTACACCTTC

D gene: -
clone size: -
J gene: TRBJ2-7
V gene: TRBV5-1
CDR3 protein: CASSTAPGRSYEQYF
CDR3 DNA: TGCGCCAGCAGCACCGCCCCGGGTCGCTCCTACGAGCAGTACTTC

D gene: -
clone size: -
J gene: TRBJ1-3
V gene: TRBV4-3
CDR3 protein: CASSQGGASGNTIYF
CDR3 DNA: TGCGCCAGCAGCCAAGGTGGGGCCTCTGGAAACACCATATATTTT

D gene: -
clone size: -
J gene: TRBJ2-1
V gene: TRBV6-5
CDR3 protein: CASRVWNEQFF
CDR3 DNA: TGTGCCAGCAGAGTATGGAATGAGCAGTTCTTC

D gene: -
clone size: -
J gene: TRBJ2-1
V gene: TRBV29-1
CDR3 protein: CSVAIGPSSYNEQFF
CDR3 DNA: TGCAGCGTTGCCATCGGTCCGAGCTCCTACAATGAGCAGTTCTTC

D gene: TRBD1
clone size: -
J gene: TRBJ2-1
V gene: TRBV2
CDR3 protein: CASTERDREKEQFF
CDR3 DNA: TGTGCCAGCACAGAGAGGGACAGGGAAAAAGAGCAGTTCTTC

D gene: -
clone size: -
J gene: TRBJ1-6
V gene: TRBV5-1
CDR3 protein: CASSLAMGGHSPLHF
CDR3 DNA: TGCGCCAGCAGCTTGGCCATGGGAGGGCATTCACCCCTCCACTTT

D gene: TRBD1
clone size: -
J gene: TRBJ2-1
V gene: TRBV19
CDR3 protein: CASRTGGSSYNEQFF
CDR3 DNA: TGTGCCAGTAGAACAGGGGGAAGCTCCTACAATGAGCAGTTCTTC

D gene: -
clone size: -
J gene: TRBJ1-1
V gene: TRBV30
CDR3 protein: CAWSGGRTGVLDTEAFF
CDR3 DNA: TGTGCCTGGAGTGGGGGGCGCACGGGGGTATTGGACACTGAAGCTTTCTTT

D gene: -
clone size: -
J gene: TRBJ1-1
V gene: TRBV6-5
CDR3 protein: CASSQDGLYTEAFF
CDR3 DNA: TGTGCCAGCAGCCAGGACGGGCTTTACACTGAAGCTTTCTTT

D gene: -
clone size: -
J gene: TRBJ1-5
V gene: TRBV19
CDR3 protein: CASSMFAQASKDQPQHF
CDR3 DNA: TGTGCCAGTAGTATGTTCGCCCAGGCCTCGAAGGATCAGCCCCAGCATTTT

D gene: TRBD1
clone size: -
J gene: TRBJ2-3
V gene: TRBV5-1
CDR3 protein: CASRLGDSQSTDTQYF
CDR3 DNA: TGCGCCAGCAGACTAGGGGACAGCCAGAGCACAGATACGCAGTATTTT

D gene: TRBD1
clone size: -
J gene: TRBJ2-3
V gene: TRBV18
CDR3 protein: CASSPLGQGADTQYF
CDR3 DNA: TGTGCCAGCTCACCACTCGGACAGGGGGCAGATACGCAGTATTTT

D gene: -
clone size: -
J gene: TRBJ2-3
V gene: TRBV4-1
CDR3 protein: CASSQGAQFTDTQYF
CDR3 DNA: TGCGCCAGCAGCCAAGGAGCCCAGTTCACAGATACGCAGTATTTT

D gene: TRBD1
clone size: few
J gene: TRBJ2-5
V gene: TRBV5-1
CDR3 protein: CASSGGTGGYQETQYF
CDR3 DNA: TGCGCCAGCAGCGGGGGGACAGGGGGCTACCAAGAGACCCAGTACTTC

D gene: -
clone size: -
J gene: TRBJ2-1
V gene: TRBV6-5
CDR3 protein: CASSSTTPLYNEQFF
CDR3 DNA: TGTGCCAGCAGTTCTACTACCCCCCTCTACAATGAGCAGTTCTTC

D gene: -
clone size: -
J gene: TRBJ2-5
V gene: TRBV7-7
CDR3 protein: CASSLLQGEKETQYF
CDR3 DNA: TGTGCCAGCAGCCTCCTACAGGGAGAAAAAGAGACCCAGTACTTC

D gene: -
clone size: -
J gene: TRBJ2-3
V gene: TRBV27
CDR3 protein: CASRPGTGEGRGGHTDTQYF
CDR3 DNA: TGTGCCAGCAGACCCGGCACAGGGGAGGGTCGGGGGGGCCACACAGATACGCAGTATTTT

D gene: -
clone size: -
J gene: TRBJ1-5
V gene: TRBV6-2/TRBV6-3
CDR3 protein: CASSFGFYSNQPQHF
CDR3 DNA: TGTGCCAGCAGTTTTGGTTTCTATAGCAATCAGCCCCAGCATTTT

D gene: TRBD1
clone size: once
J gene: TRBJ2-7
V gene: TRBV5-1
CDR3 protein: CATSFQGAAYEQYF
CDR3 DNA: TGCGCCACCAGTTTCCAGGGGGCAGCCTACGAGCAGTACTTC

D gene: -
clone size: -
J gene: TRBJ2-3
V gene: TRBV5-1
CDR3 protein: CASSLAAGAGAQYF
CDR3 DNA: TGCGCCAGCAGCTTGGCGGCAGGGGCCGGTGCGCAGTATTTT

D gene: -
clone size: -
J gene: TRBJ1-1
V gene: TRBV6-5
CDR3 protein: CASSYPSTAEAFF
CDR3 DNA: TGTGCCAGCAGTTACCCATCCACGGCGGAAGCTTTCTTT

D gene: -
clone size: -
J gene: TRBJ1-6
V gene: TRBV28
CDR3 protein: CASSNPTGRLAITLHF
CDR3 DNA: TGTGCCAGCAGCAACCCTACGGGCCGCCTGGCTATAACCCTCCACTTT

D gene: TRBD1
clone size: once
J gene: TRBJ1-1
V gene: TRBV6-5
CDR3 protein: CASRPRGPGTEAFF
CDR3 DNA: TGTGCCAGCAGACCCAGGGGGCCAGGCACTGAAGCTTTCTTT

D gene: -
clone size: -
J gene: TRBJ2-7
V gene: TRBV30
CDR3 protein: CAWSEPDEYEQYF
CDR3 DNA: TGTGCCTGGAGTGAGCCGGACGAGTACGAGCAGTACTTC

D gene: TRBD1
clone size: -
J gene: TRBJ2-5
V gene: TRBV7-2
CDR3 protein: CASSYDRAETQYF
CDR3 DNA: TGTGCCAGCAGCTACGACAGGGCGGAGACCCAGTACTTC

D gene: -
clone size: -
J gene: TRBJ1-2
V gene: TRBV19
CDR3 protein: CASLTRQYGYTF
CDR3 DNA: TGTGCCAGTCTCACCAGACAGTATGGCTACACCTTC

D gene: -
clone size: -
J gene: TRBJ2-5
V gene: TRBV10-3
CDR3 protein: CAITAGQGEETQYF
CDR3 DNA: TGTGCCATCACAGCGGGACAAGGTGAAGAGACCCAGTACTTC

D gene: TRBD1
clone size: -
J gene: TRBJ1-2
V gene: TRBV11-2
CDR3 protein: CASSLDRGTGFGYTF
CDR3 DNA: TGTGCCAGCAGCTTAGATCGGGGGACAGGGTTTGGCTACACCTTC

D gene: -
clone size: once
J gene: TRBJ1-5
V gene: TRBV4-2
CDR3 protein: CASSQEGSTNNQPQHF
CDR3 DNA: TGTGCCAGCAGCCAAGAGGGGAGCACAAACAATCAGCCCCAGCATTTT